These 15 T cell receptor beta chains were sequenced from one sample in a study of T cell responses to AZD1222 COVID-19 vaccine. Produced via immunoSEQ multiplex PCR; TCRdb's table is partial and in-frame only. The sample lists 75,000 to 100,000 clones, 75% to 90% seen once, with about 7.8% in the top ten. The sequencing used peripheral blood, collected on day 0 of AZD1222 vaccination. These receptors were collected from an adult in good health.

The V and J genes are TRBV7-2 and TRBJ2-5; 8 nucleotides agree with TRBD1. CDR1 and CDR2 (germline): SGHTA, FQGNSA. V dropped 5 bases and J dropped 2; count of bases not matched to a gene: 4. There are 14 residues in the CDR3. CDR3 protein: CASSPRTGQETQYF. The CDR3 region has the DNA TGTGCCAGCAGCCCGAGGACAGGGCAAGAGACCCAGTACTTC.

CDR3 bases: TGTGCCAGCAGTCGGGGAACTGGAAACACCATATATTTT. Translating it yields CASSRGTGNTIYF. The chain has TRBV27 and TRBJ1-3; no definite D call. Between the trimmed V and J ends, which lost 5 bases and 2 bases, there was a span of 7 bases. The germline CDR1 and CDR2 sequences are MNHEY and SMNVEV (reference sequence). The CDR3 is 13 amino acids.

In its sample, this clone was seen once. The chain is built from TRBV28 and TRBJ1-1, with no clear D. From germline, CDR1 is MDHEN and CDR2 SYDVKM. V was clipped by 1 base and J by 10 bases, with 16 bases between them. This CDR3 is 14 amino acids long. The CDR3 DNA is TGTGCCAGCAGTTTATCGGGTCCGAGTATCGGAGCTTTCTTT. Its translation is CASSLSGPSIGAFF.

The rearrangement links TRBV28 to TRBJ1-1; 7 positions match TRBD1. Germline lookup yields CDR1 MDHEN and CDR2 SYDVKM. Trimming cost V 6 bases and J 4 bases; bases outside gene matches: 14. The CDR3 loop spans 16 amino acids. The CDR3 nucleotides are TGTGCCAGCAGACTTCATAAGGGGGCCGGGGGCACTGAAGCTTTCTTT. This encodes CASRLHKGAGGTEAFF.

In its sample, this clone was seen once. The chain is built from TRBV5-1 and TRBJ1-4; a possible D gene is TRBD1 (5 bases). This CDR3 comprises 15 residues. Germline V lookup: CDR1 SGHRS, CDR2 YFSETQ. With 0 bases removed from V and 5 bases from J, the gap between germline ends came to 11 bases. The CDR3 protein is CASSLGGTANEKLFF. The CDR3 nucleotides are TGCGCCAGCAGCTTGGGGGGGACGGCAAATGAAAAACTGTTTTTT.

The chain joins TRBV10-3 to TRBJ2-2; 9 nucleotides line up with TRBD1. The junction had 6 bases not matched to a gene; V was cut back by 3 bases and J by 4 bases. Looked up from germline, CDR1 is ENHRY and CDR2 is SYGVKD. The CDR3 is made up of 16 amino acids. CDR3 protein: CAISDTGTGITGELFF. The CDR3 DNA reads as TGTGCCATCAGTGACACCGGGACAGGGATCACCGGGGAGCTGTTTTTT.

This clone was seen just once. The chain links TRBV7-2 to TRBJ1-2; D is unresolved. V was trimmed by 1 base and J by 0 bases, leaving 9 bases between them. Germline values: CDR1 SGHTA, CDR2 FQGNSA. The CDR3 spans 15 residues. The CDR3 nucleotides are TGTGCCAGCAGCTTAGGGATTGGGACTAACTATGGCTACACCTTC. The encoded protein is CASSLGIGTNYGYTF.

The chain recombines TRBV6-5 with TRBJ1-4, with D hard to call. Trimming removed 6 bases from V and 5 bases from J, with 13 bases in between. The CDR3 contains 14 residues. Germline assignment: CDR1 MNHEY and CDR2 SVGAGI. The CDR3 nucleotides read TGTGCCAGCAGCCGATCGGCCGAAAATGAAAAACTGTTTTTT. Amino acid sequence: CASSRSAENEKLFF.

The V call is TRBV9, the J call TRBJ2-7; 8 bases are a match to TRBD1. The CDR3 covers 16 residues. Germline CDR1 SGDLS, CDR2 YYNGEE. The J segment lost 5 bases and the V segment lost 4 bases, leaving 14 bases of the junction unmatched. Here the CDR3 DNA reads TGTGCCAGCAGCTCCATTGGGACAGGCAAAGGGCACGAGCAGTACTTC. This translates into CASSSIGTGKGHEQYF.

The CDR3 loop reads CASSFRQGGDGYTF. CDR3 nucleotides: TGCGCCAGCAGCTTCCGGCAGGGGGGTGATGGCTACACCTTC. The V gene is TRBV5-1, the J gene TRBJ1-2, with TRBD1 identical over 7 bases. Germline V gene sequence: CDR1 SGHRS, CDR2 YFSETQ. Trimming removed 2 bases from V and 6 bases from J; junction bases left unmatched: 7. The CDR3 contains 14 residues.

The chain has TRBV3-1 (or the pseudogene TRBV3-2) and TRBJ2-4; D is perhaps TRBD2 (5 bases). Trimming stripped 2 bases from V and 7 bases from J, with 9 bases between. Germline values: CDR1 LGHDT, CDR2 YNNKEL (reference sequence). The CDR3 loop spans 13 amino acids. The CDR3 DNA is TGTGCCAGCAGCCAATTGACGGGGAACATTCAGTACTTC. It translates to CASSQLTGNIQYF.

The CDR3 reads CASSSYYRGGREKLFF. CDR3 coding DNA: TGTGCCAGCAGCTCCTACTACAGGGGAGGGAGGGAAAAACTGTTTTTT. The V call is TRBV28, the J call TRBJ1-4; 7 nucleotides match TRBD1. After removal of 6 bases from V and 8 bases from J, the junction contained 15 bases not matched to a gene. Per the germline V gene, CDR1 is MDHEN and CDR2 is SYDVKM. CDR3 length: 16 amino acids.

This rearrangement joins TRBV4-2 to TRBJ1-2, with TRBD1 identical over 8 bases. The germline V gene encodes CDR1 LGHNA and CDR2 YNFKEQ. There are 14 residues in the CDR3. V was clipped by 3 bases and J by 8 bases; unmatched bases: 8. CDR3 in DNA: TGTGCCAGCAGCCATGCGGGACAGGTCGTGGGCTACACCTTC. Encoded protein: CASSHAGQVVGYTF.

The chain's CDR3 is CASSSRQGVGQFF. CDR3 DNA sequence: TGTGCCAGCAGTTCGCGACAGGGCGTGGGGCAGTTCTTC. V gene TRBV28 combines with J gene TRBJ2-1; 7 positions agree with TRBD1. This CDR3 has 13 residues. Per the germline V gene, CDR1 is MDHEN and CDR2 is SYDVKM. J gave up 12 bases and V 4 bases, and 9 bases lay outside the gene matches.

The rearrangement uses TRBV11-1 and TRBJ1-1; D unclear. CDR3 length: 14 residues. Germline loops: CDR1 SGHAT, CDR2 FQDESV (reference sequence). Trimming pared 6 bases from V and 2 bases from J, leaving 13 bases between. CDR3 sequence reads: CASRLSRSNTEAFF. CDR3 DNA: TGTGCCAGCAGGCTTTCGAGGAGTAACACTGAAGCTTTCTTT. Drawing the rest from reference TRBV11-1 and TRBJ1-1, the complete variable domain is EAEVAQSPRYKITEKSQAVAFWCDPISGHATLYWYRQILGQGPELLVQFQDESVVDDSQLPKDRFSAERLKGVDSTLKIQPAELGDSAMYLCASRLSRSNTEAFFGQGTRLTVV.